The 22 T cell receptor beta chains below come from one sample, sequenced in a study of T cells expressing NK-cell markers. TCRdb re-called the 5' RACE reads; every CDR3 protein appears as one record, without DNA. This table lists about 390,000 distinct CDR3 sequences. Sequencing input: blood T cells: a sorted CD56 or NKG2C T cell subset, CD4+ or CD8+ T cells, or bulk PBMC T cells (not recorded which). The origin of the receptors is a woman between 50 and 59 years old in good health.

The rearrangement links TRBV12-3 or TRBV12-4 to TRBJ2-4; the D gene TCRdb calls, TRBD2, cannot be checked with no DNA. CDR3 length equals 20 residues. CDR3 residues: CASSLRPGARIFWGKNIQYF.

This chain connects TRBV4-1 to TRBJ2-3; TCRdb's D gene call, TRBD1, goes unchecked for lack of DNA. CDR3 size: 14 residues. The germline gives CDR1 MGHRA, CDR2 YSYEKL. The CDR3 here is CASKGLRGEDTQYF.

The rearrangement uses TRBV12-3 or TRBV12-4 and TRBJ2-1; no DNA is available, so the TRBD2 call from TCRdb remains unchecked. There are 13 residues in the CDR3. CDR3 sequence reads: CASTRDENNEQFF.

The chain carries TRBV5-8 and TRBJ2-4; checking the TCRdb D call of TRBD1 is not possible without DNA. The length of the CDR3 is 15 residues. The germline V gene has CDR1 SGHTS and CDR2 YDEGEE. This CDR3 reads CATIALGQPKNIQYF.

V and J are TRBV3-1 and TRBJ2-2; TCRdb's assignment of TRBD1 cannot be checked, as there is no DNA. This CDR3 is built from 16 residues. Looked up from germline, CDR1 is LGHDT and CDR2 is YNNKEL (reference sequence). The CDR3 reads CASSQDGGQGIGELFF.

J is TRBJ2-1 and V is TRBV10-3; TCRdb returns TRBD2, unconfirmable since there is no DNA. Per germline, CDR1 ENHRY and CDR2 SYGVKD. CDR3 length: 16 residues. CDR3 residues: CAISESKGGSSNEQFF.

The chain joins TRBV5-6 to TRBJ2-7. The CDR3 length is 13 residues. Germline lookup yields CDR1 SGHDT and CDR2 YYEEEE. This CDR3 reads CASSPWGSYEQYF.

V usage is TRBV14 and J usage is TRBJ2-3; the D call from TCRdb, TRBD2, cannot be confirmed without DNA. From germline, CDR1 is SGHDN and CDR2 FVKESK. This CDR3 is built from 15 residues. The CDR3 reads CASSQRAGGANTQYF. Full variable domain (outside the CDR3, taken from reference TRBV14 and TRBJ2-3): EAGVTQFPSHSVIEKGQTVTLRCDPISGHDNLYWYRRVMGKEIKFLLHFVKESKQDESGMPNNRFLAERTGGTYSTLKVQPAELEDSGVYFCASSQRAGGANTQYFGPGTRLTVL.

The gene calls are TRBV25-1 and TRBJ2-5; TCRdb gives TRBD2 as the D gene, but with no DNA this cannot be confirmed. This CDR3 comprises 12 residues. From germline, CDR1 is MGHDK and CDR2 SYGVNS. Here the CDR3 reads CASEGLMETQYF.

This chain joins TRBV12-3 or TRBV12-4 and TRBJ1-1; TCRdb picks TRBD1, but there is no DNA to check that call. The CDR3 covers 13 residues. The CDR3 sequence is CASSYRSNTEAFF.

This rearrangement joins TRBV24-1 to TRBJ2-1. Germline V gene sequence: CDR1 KGHDR, CDR2 SFDVKD. CDR3 length equals 14 residues. CDR3 loop: CATSGSSTVNEQFF.

The rearrangement uses TRBV2 and TRBJ2-3; TCRdb returns TRBD1, unconfirmable since there is no DNA. The germline gives CDR1 SNHLY, CDR2 FYNNEI. The CDR3 length is 15 residues. The CDR3: CASSVGSARPDTQYF.

V gene TRBV9 combines with J gene TRBJ2-5; the TRBD2 assignment by TCRdb is unverifiable without DNA. Germline V lookup: CDR1 SGDLS, CDR2 YYNGEE. The CDR3 is 15 residues long. This CDR3 reads CASSVELAGGGTQYF.

The chain has TRBV29-1 and TRBJ2-7; the TRBD2 assignment by TCRdb is unverifiable without DNA. The germline CDR1 and CDR2 sequences are SQVTM and ANQGSEA. CDR3 length equals 12 residues. CDR3 amino acids: CSVREGLLEQYF.

This chain connects TRBV10-2 to TRBJ2-1; TCRdb's D call, TRBD2, is unchecked because there is no DNA. This CDR3 has 13 amino acids. Germline values: CDR1 WSHSY, CDR2 SAAADI. The chain's CDR3 is CASRDSGNNEQFF.

The chain links TRBV6-5 to TRBJ2-2. The CDR3 contains 13 residues. Germline CDR1 and CDR2: MNHEY and SVGAGI. The CDR3 here is CASSYESGWELFF.

V gene TRBV24-1 combines with J gene TRBJ2-7; absent DNA, TCRdb's TRBD2 call cannot be checked. Germline loops: CDR1 KGHDR, CDR2 SFDVKD. This CDR3 contains 14 residues. The CDR3 is CATSDPGLASEQYF.

The rearrangement uses TRBV12-3 or TRBV12-4 and TRBJ2-3. This CDR3 is 14 amino acids long. CDR3 loop: CATQSRRGTDTQYF.

The chain is built from TRBV2 and TRBJ1-1; TCRdb returns TRBD1, unconfirmable since there is no DNA. Germline V gene lookup returns CDR1 SNHLY and CDR2 FYNNEI. CDR3 length equals 16 residues. The CDR3 reads CASQSDKGRLNTEAFF.

The CDR3 sequence is CARPRRAKNIQYF. The chain links TRBV10-2 to TRBJ2-4; TCRdb calls TRBD1, which cannot be checked without DNA. Germline CDR1 and CDR2: WSHSY and SAAADI. This CDR3 is 13 amino acids long.

The chain employs TRBV27 and TRBJ2-1; TCRdb outputs TRBD2, but without DNA this stays unchecked. Looked up from germline, CDR1 is MNHEY and CDR2 is SMNVEV (reference sequence). The CDR3 sequence is 16 residues long. The CDR3 is CASSLFPLSSYNEQFF.

The chain uses TRBV5-6 and TRBJ2-7; TCRdb calls TRBD2, which cannot be checked without DNA. The CDR3 is 13 amino acids. Germline CDR1 reads SGHDT; CDR2 reads YYEEEE. CDR3 region: CASSGTVAYEQYF.